This TCR beta chain was captured in a study of control samples from healthy donors and cancer patients. The table lists this clone with a few counts. Germline V gives CDR1 MDHEN, CDR2 SYDVKM. V dropped 3 bases and J dropped 1 base, with 21 bases sitting between them. There are 18 residues in the CDR3. TCRdb's copy holds only in-frame clones and misses some; the assay was immunoSEQ multiplex PCR. The table lists about 2,000 clones, nearly 80% of them singletons. This sequence joins TRBV28 and TRBJ1-1; D uncertain. This TCR derives from a female donor with lung cancer. Source material: formalin-fixed, paraffin-embedded tissue. The CDR3 coding sequence is TGTGCCAGCAGTTTTTTCCTCCGGACCGGAGGCAAGAACACTGAAGCTTTCTTT. Residues: CASSFFLRTGGKNTEAFF.